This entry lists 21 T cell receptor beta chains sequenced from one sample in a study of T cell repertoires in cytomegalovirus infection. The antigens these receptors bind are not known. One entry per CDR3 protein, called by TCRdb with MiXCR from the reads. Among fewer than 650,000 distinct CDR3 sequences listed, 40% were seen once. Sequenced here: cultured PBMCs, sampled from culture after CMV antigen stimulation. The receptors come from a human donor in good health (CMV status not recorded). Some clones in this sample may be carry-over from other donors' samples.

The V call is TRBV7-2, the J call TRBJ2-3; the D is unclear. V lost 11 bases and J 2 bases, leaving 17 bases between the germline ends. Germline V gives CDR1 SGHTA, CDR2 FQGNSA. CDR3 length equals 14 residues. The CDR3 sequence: CAGRRAALTDTQYF. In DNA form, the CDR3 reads TGTGCCGGTAGACGGGCAGCCCTCACAGATACGCAGTATTTT.

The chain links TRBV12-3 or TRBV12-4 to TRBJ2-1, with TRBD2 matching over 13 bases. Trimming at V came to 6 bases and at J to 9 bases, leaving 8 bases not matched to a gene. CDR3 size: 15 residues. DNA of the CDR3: TGTGCCAGCAGAGCACTAGCGGGAGGGCCTAGTGAGCAGTTCTTC. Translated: CASRALAGGPSEQFF.

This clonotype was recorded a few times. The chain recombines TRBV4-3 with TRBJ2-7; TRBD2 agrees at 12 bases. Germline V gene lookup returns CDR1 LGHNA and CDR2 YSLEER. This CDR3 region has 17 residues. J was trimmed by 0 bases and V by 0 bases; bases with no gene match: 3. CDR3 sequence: CASSQEPTSGSSYEQYF. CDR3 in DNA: TGCGCCAGCAGCCAAGAACCGACTAGCGGGAGCTCCTACGAGCAGTACTTC.

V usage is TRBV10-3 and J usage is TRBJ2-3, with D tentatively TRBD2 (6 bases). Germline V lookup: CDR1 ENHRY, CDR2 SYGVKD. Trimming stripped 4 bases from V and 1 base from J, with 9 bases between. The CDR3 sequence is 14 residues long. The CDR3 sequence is CAISVWGGTDTQYF. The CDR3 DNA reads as TGTGCCATCAGTGTTTGGGGGGGCACAGATACGCAGTATTTT.

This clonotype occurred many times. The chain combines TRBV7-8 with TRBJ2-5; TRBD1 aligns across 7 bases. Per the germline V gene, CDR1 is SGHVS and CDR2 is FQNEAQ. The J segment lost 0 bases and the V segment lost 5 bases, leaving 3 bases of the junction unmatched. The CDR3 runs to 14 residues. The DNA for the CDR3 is TGTGCCAGCAGCCCGGGACAGTACCAAGAGACCCAGTACTTC. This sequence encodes CASSPGQYQETQYF. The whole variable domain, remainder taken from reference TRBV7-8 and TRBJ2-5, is GAGVSQSPRYKVAKRGQDVALRCDPISGHVSLFWYQQALGQGPEFLTYFQNEAQLDKSGLPSDRFFAERPEGSVSTLKIQRTQQEDSAVYLCASSPGQYQETQYFGPGTRLLVL.

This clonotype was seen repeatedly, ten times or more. The CDR3, as DNA: TGTGCCAGCAGCCAGGATGGAAACACCATATATTTT. Translation: CASSQDGNTIYF. The chain has TRBV7-2 and TRBJ1-3; D not certain. Germline-derived CDR1 and CDR2 are SGHTA and FQGNSA. V shed 5 bases and J shed 3 bases, with 5 bases lying between them. The CDR3 has 12 amino acids.

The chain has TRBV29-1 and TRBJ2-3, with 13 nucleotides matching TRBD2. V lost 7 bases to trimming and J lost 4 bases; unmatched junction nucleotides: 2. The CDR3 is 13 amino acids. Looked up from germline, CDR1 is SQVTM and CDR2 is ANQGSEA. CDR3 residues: CSAGTSGADTQYF. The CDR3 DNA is TGCAGCGCCGGGACTAGCGGGGCAGATACGCAGTATTTT.

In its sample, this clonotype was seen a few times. As DNA, the CDR3 is TGTGCCAGCAGTTCATCTAGCGGGATAAATGAGCAGTTCTTC. It yields the protein CASSSSSGINEQFF. The chain is built from TRBV7-2 and TRBJ2-1, with 9 bases aligning to TRBD2. The CDR3 runs 14 residues. Germline V gene sequence: CDR1 SGHTA, CDR2 FQGNSA. Losses at the gene ends were 6 bases for V and 7 bases for J; bases not matched to a gene: 7.

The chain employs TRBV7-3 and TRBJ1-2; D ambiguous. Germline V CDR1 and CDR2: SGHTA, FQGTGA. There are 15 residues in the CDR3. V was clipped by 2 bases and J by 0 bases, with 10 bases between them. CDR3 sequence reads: CASSLGSGANYGYTF. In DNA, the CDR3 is TGTGCCAGCAGCTTAGGGTCTGGGGCTAACTATGGCTACACCTTC.

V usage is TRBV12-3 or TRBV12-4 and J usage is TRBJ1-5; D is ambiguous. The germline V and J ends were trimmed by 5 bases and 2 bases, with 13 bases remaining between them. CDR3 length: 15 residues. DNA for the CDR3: TGTGCCAGCAGTCCCCCTTCCTGGGGCAATCAGCCCCAGCATTTT. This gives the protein CASSPPSWGNQPQHF.

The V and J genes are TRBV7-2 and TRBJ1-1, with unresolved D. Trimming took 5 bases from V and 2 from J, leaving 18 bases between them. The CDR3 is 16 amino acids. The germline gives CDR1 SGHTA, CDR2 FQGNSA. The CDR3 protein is CASSPPSATTNTEAFF. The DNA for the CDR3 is TGTGCCAGCAGCCCACCTTCGGCGACAACCAACACTGAAGCTTTCTTT.

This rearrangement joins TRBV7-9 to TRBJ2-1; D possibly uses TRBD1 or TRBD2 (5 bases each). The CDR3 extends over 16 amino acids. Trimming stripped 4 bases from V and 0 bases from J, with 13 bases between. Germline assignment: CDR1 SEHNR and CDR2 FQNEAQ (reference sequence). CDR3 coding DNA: TGTGCCAGCAGCTCGCCGGGACCCCCCTCCTACAATGAGCAGTTCTTC. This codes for CASSSPGPPSYNEQFF.

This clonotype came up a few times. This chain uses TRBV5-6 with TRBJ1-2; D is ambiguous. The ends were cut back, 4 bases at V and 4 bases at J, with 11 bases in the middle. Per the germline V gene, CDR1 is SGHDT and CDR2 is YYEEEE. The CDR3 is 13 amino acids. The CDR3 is CASSPRRSYGYTF. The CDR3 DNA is TGTGCCAGCAGCCCTCGGCGGAGCTATGGCTACACCTTC.

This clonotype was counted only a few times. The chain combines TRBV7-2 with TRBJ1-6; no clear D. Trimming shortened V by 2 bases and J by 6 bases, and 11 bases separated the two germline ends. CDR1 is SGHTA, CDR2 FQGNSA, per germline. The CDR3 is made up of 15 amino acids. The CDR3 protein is CASSLKRTLNSPLHF. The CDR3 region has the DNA TGTGCCAGCAGCTTAAAAAGGACCCTTAATTCACCCCTCCACTTT.

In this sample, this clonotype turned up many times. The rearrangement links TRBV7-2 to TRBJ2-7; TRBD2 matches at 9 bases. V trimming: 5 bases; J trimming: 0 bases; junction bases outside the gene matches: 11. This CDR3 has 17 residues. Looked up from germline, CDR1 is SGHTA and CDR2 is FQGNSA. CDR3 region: CASSPMLAGGFSYEQYF. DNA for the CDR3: TGTGCCAGCAGCCCCATGCTGGCGGGGGGGTTCTCCTACGAGCAGTACTTC.

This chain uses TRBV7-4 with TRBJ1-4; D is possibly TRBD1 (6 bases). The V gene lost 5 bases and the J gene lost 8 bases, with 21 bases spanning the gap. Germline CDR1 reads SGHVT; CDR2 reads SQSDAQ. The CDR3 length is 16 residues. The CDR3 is CASSHRVVSAGEKLFF. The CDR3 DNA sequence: TGTGCCAGCAGCCACAGGGTAGTTTCGGCGGGCGAAAAACTGTTTTTT.

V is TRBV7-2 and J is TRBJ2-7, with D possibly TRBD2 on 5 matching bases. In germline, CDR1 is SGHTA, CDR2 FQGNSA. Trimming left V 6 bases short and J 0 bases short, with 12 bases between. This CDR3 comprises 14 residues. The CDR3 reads CASSERRASYEQYF. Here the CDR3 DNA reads TGTGCCAGCAGTGAAAGGCGGGCCTCCTACGAGCAGTACTTC.

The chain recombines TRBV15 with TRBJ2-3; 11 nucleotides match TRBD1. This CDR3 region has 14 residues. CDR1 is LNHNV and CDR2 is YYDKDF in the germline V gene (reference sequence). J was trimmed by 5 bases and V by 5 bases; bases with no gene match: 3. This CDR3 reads CATSGGQGGDTQYF. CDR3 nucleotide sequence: TGTGCCACCAGCGGGGGACAGGGGGGAGATACGCAGTATTTT.

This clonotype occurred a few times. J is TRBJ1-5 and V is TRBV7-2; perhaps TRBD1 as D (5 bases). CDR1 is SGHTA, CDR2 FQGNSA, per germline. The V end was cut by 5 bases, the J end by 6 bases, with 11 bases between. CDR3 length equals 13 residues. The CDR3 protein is CASSMNRIQPQHF. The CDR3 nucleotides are TGTGCCAGCAGCATGAACAGGATTCAGCCCCAGCATTTT.

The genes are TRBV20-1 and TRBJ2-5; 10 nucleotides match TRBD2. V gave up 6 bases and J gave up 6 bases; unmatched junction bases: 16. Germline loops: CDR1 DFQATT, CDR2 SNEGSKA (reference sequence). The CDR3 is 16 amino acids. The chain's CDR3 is CSAHVHSGRISKTQYF. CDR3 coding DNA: TGCAGTGCCCACGTTCATAGCGGGAGGATATCAAAGACCCAGTACTTC.

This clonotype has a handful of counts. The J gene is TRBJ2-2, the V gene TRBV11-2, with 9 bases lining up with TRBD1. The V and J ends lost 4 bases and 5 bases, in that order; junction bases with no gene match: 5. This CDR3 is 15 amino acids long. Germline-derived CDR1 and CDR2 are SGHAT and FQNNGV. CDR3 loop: CASSSYRGQTGELFF. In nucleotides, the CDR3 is TGTGCCAGCAGCTCCTACAGGGGGCAGACCGGGGAGCTGTTTTTT.